This T cell receptor (beta chain) came from a study of post-analysis software for immune sequencing data. The library was made from cDNA and included unique molecular identifiers. TCRdb processed the PCR reads anew with MiXCR; each CDR3 protein has one entry. The sample includes 380,000 or so distinct CDR3 sequences, less than 40% of them seen just once. Concerning this clonotype: Its specificity is not known.

This CDR3 has 14 amino acids. Trimming removed 5 bases at V and 5 bases at J, with 15 bases between. Whole-study findings and limits: In patients, five or six TRBV segments were more frequent than in controls, with TRBV5-6, TRBV5-1 and TRBV20-1 among them.

Sample: blood. This TCR derives from a girl between 10 and 17 years old with multiple sclerosis. The gene calls are TRBV12-3 or TRBV12-4 and TRBJ2-5; D call uncertain. CDR3 coding DNA: TGTGCCAGCAGTACGGGCCTTCCCGGGGAGACCCAGTACTTC. Translating it yields CASSTGLPGETQYF.